These T cell receptor beta chains were read from a single sample in a study of shared clonotypes between healthy human individuals. Some clones are missing from TCRdb's copy, which holds only in-frame ones; the method was immunoSEQ multiplex PCR. This repertoire shows 650,000 to 750,000 clones, 60% to 80% found once; its top ten account for approximately 1.8%. The sample taken for sequencing was memory CD4+ T cells sorted from blood. These TCRs come from a woman aged 25 to 39 in good health. CDR3s include the opening cysteine and the closing phenylalanine or tryptophan. The D gene is left open where the match is weak. Not every row has a clone size; where given, it reads once, few, many or a size class.

j_gene: TRBJ1-4
v_gene: TRBV18
d_gene: NA
abundance: few
CDR3nt: TGTGCCAGCTCACAAACGGGGCTTAATGAAAAACTGTTTTTT
CDR3aa: CASSQTGLNEKLFF

j_gene: TRBJ2-1
v_gene: TRBV5-1
d_gene: NA
abundance: NA
CDR3nt: TGCGCCAGCAGCTTGGAGGCTAGGGCTTCCTACAATGAGCAGTTCTTC
CDR3aa: CASSLEARASYNEQFF

j_gene: TRBJ2-3
v_gene: TRBV14
d_gene: TRBD1
abundance: NA
CDR3nt: TGTGCCAGCAGCCAATTCCCGGGACAGGGGACCCCAGATACGCAGTATTTT
CDR3aa: CASSQFPGQGTPDTQYF

j_gene: TRBJ2-7
v_gene: TRBV28
d_gene: NA
abundance: NA
CDR3nt: TGTGCCAGCAGTTTACTTGTTAGGGGCCATTGGGTCGAGCAGTACTTC
CDR3aa: CASSLLVRGHWVEQYF

j_gene: TRBJ1-1
v_gene: TRBV6-5
d_gene: TRBD1
abundance: NA
CDR3nt: TGTGCCAGCCTCAGGGGGGAGAACACTGAAGCTTTCTTT
CDR3aa: CASLRGENTEAFF

j_gene: TRBJ2-7
v_gene: TRBV27
d_gene: TRBD1
abundance: NA
CDR3nt: TGTGCCACCTCCCCCAACAGGGGGAAGGGCGAGCAGTACTTC
CDR3aa: CATSPNRGKGEQYF

j_gene: TRBJ1-1
v_gene: TRBV19
d_gene: NA
abundance: NA
CDR3nt: TGTGCCAGTAGTATTTGGGCAGGCCACGATATGAACACTGAAGCTTTCTTT
CDR3aa: CASSIWAGHDMNTEAFF

j_gene: TRBJ2-7
v_gene: TRBV5-1
d_gene: NA
abundance: few
CDR3nt: TGCGCCAGCAGCTTGTACACAGGATCCTACGAGCAGTACTTC
CDR3aa: CASSLYTGSYEQYF

j_gene: TRBJ1-1
v_gene: TRBV19
d_gene: NA
abundance: NA
CDR3nt: TGTGCCAGTAGTATCAGGGGGAACACTGAAGCTTTCTTT
CDR3aa: CASSIRGNTEAFF

j_gene: TRBJ2-1
v_gene: TRBV29-1
d_gene: TRBD1
abundance: NA
CDR3nt: TGCAGCGTTGTAGGGACAGGGTCCTCTGAGCAGTTCTTC
CDR3aa: CSVVGTGSSEQFF

j_gene: TRBJ1-2
v_gene: TRBV5-8
d_gene: TRBD1
abundance: NA
CDR3nt: TGTGCCAGCAGCCAGACGCCTAGGGGGCTAGACTATGGCTACACCTTC
CDR3aa: CASSQTPRGLDYGYTF

j_gene: TRBJ2-1
v_gene: TRBV7-2
d_gene: TRBD1
abundance: NA
CDR3nt: TGTGCCAGCAGCTTAGGGATCGGGAGAGGACAGGGGTTCAATGAGCAGTTCTTC
CDR3aa: CASSLGIGRGQGFNEQFF

j_gene: TRBJ1-1
v_gene: TRBV18
d_gene: TRBD1
abundance: NA
CDR3nt: TGTGCCAGCGCTCCGACGGGACAGGGGGTCAGTGGCACTGAAGCTTTCTTT
CDR3aa: CASAPTGQGVSGTEAFF